The source of this T cell receptor (beta chain) is a study of identical twins. Each CDR3 protein is one row after TCRdb ran MiXCR on the 5' RACE reads. Of hundreds of thousands of distinct CDR3 sequences in the sample, 18% are singletons; the top ten hold roughly 14%. This clonotype came up a few times. Unmatched junction bases numbered 14, after V lost 5 bases and J lost 7 bases. Germline CDR1 MNHEY, CDR2 SVGEGT. There are 17 residues in the CDR3. The data were also submitted as part of a second study, on T cells expressing NK-cell markers. That work states: Eight donors were sequenced, seven testing HCMV-seropositive and one testing seronegative. Specificity for HCMV among expanded NKG2C+ T cell clones was not established.

The source of this sequence is a woman between 18 and 29 years old in good health. This chain links TRBV6-2 or TRBV6-3 with TRBJ2-1; 10 nucleotides agree with TRBD2. Sequenced input: PBMCs. The CDR3 region is CASSRSPSGGVVNEQFF. The CDR3 nucleotides read TGTGCCAGCAGTAGGAGTCCGAGCGGGGGGGTAGTGAATGAGCAGTTCTTC.